What follows are 24 T cell receptor beta chains derived from one specimen sequenced in a study of T cells in Graves' hyperthyroidism and ophthalmopathy. RNA transcripts yielded amplified TCR beta CDR3 regions. First-round RT-PCR of the TCR CDR3 relied on the HTBI primer set. TCRdb reprocessed the multiplex PCR reads with MiXCR, giving one entry per CDR3 protein. The data hold about 620,000 distinct CDR3 sequences, with around 15% observed a single time. Input material: blood. The source of these receptors is a woman in her twenties or thirties with Graves' hyperthyroidism.

This clonotype was seen many times. V is TRBV2 and J is TRBJ1-1, with D unresolved. The CDR3 has 12 amino acids. V lost 11 bases and J 1 base, leaving 11 bases between the germline ends. Germline values: CDR1 SNHLY, CDR2 FYNNEI. This chain's CDR3 is CAGSEGNTEAFF. The CDR3 DNA reads as TGTGCCGGATCGGAGGGGAACACTGAAGCTTTCTTT.

Points on this clonotype: This sequence may be a read error, since a much larger clone differs from it by one base. The chain recombines TRBV29-1 with TRBJ2-5; D possibly matches TRBD1 or TRBD2 (5 bases each). The germline V gene encodes CDR1 SQVTM and CDR2 ANQGSEA. The CDR3 is 12 amino acids. The CDR3: CSVEWGREIQYF. For the CDR3, the DNA is TGCAGCGTTGAGTGGGGCAGGGAGATCCAGTACTTC.

This clonotype turned up a few times. The CDR3 DNA reads TGTGCCAGCAGCCCACCGCACTTGGAGGCAGCTTTCTTT. Its translation is CASSPPHLEAAFF. The genes are TRBV7-9 and TRBJ1-1; D is unresolved. The V end lost 5 bases, the J end lost 10 bases, and 17 bases lay between the germline ends. The CDR3 totals 13 residues. The germline V gene encodes CDR1 SEHNR and CDR2 FQNEAQ (reference sequence).

This clonotype was observed at least ten times. The V call is TRBV7-3, the J call TRBJ2-3; D may be TRBD2 (5 bases). V lost 5 bases and J lost 2, with 11 bases in between. The germline CDR1 and CDR2 sequences are SGHTA and FQGTGA. The CDR3 has 14 amino acids. CDR3 in DNA: TGTGCCAGCAGCCGACGGGGTCCCACAGATACGCAGTATTTT. Its translation is CASSRRGPTDTQYF.

The rearrangement links TRBV11-2 to TRBJ1-3; D may be TRBD1 (5 bases). The CDR3 runs 15 residues. V was trimmed by 4 bases and J by 0 bases, leaving 10 bases between them. The V gene's germline CDR1 is SGHAT and CDR2 FQNNGV. Here the CDR3 reads CASSSGGISGNTIYF. CDR3 nucleotide sequence: TGTGCCAGCAGCTCCGGGGGGATCTCTGGAAACACCATATATTTT. Together with reference TRBV11-2 and TRBJ1-3, the CDR3 gives the full variable domain: EAGVAQSPRYKIIEKRQSVAFWCNPISGHATLYWYQQILGQGPKLLIQFQNNGVVDDSQLPKDRFSAERLKGVDSTLKIQPAKLEDSAVYLCASSSGGISGNTIYFGEGSWLTVV.

Points on this clonotype: An end of the junction does not agree with germline; a read error may underlie this. The chain carries TRBV20-1 and TRBJ2-3; TRBD1 might be the D (6 bases). Germline loops: CDR1 DFQATT, CDR2 SNEGSKA (reference sequence). The CDR3 sequence is 15 residues long. The CDR3 is CSARPSARGSDTRYF. Written as DNA, the CDR3 is TGCAGTGCTAGACCTTCGGCCAGGGGATCAGATACGCGGTATTTT.

This clonotype was counted only a few times. CDR3 bases: TGTGCCAGCAGCTTAGTCGCGTCTAGCTTGTTGTCCGGGGAGCTGTTTTTT. Residues: CASSLVASSLLSGELFF. This chain links TRBV13 with TRBJ2-2; possible D gene TRBD2, 5 bases. V gave up 1 base and J gave up 6 bases, with 18 bases separating them. Germline-derived CDR1 and CDR2 are PRHDT and FYEKMQ (reference sequence). This CDR3 has 17 residues.

V gene TRBV19 combines with J gene TRBJ2-1, with a weak D call TRBD2 (5 bases). The CDR3 covers 15 residues. Trimming pared 3 bases from V and 4 bases from J, leaving 13 bases between. Germline values: CDR1 LNHDA, CDR2 SQIVND (reference sequence). For the CDR3, the DNA is TGTGCCAGTAGTATTTGGGAGTACGGGTACAATGAGCAGTTCTTC. It yields the protein CASSIWEYGYNEQFF.

This clonotype was seen at least ten times. CDR3 residues: CASKGLSYEEQYF. CDR3 in DNA: TGTGCCAGCAAAGGGTTATCATACGAGGAGCAGTACTTC. The chain has TRBV2 and TRBJ2-7; no clear D gene. CDR1 SNHLY and CDR2 FYNNEI come from the germline V gene. The CDR3 extends over 13 amino acids. V was clipped by 7 bases and J by 7 bases, with 17 bases between them. Supplemented by reference TRBV2 and TRBJ2-7, the full variable domain reads EPEVTQTPSHQVTQMGQEVILRCVPISNHLYFYWYRQILGQKVEFLVSFYNNEISEKSEIFDDQFSVERPDGSNFTLKIRSTKLEDSAMYFCASKGLSYEEQYFGPGTRLTVT.

This clonotype was seen at least ten times. The J gene is TRBJ2-3, the V gene TRBV28, with D unclear. The CDR3 length is 17 residues. Germline CDR1 is MDHEN and CDR2 is SYDVKM. Deletions cut 3 bases from V and 4 bases from J, with 20 bases between. CDR3 sequence reads: CASSFGTWPTTSDTQYF. The DNA for the CDR3 is TGTGCCAGCAGTTTCGGTACTTGGCCAACTACATCAGATACGCAGTATTTT.

The sample holds many counts of this clonotype. The chain has TRBV12-3 or TRBV12-4 and TRBJ1-5, with 9 bases matching TRBD1. This CDR3 comprises 13 residues. Trimming took 7 bases from V and 7 from J; bases not matched to a gene: 5. This chain's CDR3 is CASTRDRAQPQHF. The CDR3 DNA follows: TGTGCCAGCACCCGGGACAGGGCCCAGCCCCAGCATTTT.

In this sample, this clonotype turned up many times. The chain has TRBV7-2 and TRBJ1-1; maybe TRBD1 (6 bases). Germline V gives CDR1 SGHTA, CDR2 FQGNSA. The V end lost 1 base, the J end lost 7 bases, and 19 bases lay between the germline ends. The CDR3 sequence is 16 residues long. CDR3 sequence reads: CASSLGFVRGIGEAFF. In DNA form, the CDR3 reads TGTGCCAGCAGCTTAGGGTTCGTCAGGGGTATTGGTGAAGCTTTCTTT.

This clonotype came up a few times. The chain combines TRBV6-6 with TRBJ2-2; D is possibly TRBD1 (6 bases). V lost 2 bases and J 5 bases, leaving 9 bases between the germline ends. This CDR3 spans 14 amino acids. Germline V lookup: CDR1 MNHNY, CDR2 SVGAGI (reference sequence). The chain's CDR3 is CASSYQGKTGELFF. DNA of the CDR3: TGTGCCAGCAGTTACCAGGGGAAGACCGGGGAGCTGTTTTTT.

In its sample, this clonotype was seen many times. This chain joins TRBV7-9 and TRBJ2-5, with D possibly TRBD2 on 5 matching bases. V was shortened by 2 bases and J by 0 bases, with 13 bases between the two germline ends. The CDR3 is 16 residues long. Germline V gene lookup returns CDR1 SEHNR and CDR2 FQNEAQ (reference sequence). The CDR3: CASSLRETPYQETQYF. The CDR3 region has the DNA TGTGCCAGCAGCTTAAGGGAGACCCCGTACCAAGAGACCCAGTACTTC.

This clonotype has more than one count but fewer than ten. The chain employs TRBV7-2 and TRBJ1-3; TRBD1 is a possible D gene (5 bases). Germline CDR1 SGHTA, CDR2 FQGNSA. The CDR3 contains 18 residues. The V and J ends lost 0 bases and 0 bases respectively, with 15 bases between them. This CDR3 is CASSLADWGRGSGNTIYF. The CDR3, as DNA: TGTGCCAGCAGCTTAGCGGATTGGGGGAGAGGCTCTGGAAACACCATATATTTT. Filled out from reference TRBV7-2 and TRBJ1-3, the complete variable domain reads GAGVSQSPSNKVTEKGKDVELRCDPISGHTALYWYRQSLGQGLEFLIYFQGNSAPDKSGLPSDRFSAERTGGSVSTLTIQRTQQEDSAVYLCASSLADWGRGSGNTIYFGEGSWLTVV.

This clonotype was seen a handful of times. The CDR3 here is CSVRDRAHEQYF. The CDR3 region has the DNA TGCAGCGTGAGAGACAGGGCTCACGAGCAGTACTTC. The rearrangement links TRBV29-1 to TRBJ2-7, with 7 bases fitting TRBD1. The CDR3 runs 12 residues. Germline V gene sequence: CDR1 SQVTM, CDR2 ANQGSEA. Trimming at V came to 6 bases and at J to 5 bases, leaving 7 bases not matched to a gene.

In its sample, this clonotype was seen many times. The chain employs TRBV29-1 and TRBJ2-7; TRBD1 matches 12 bases. The germline CDR1 and CDR2 sequences are SQVTM and ANQGSEA. The CDR3 runs to 14 residues. V was pared by 6 bases and J by 6 bases, with 9 bases of the junction left unmatched. The CDR3 loop reads CSVDPGTGGLEQYF. CDR3 DNA: TGCAGCGTAGACCCGGGGACAGGGGGCCTCGAGCAGTACTTC.

The chain is built from TRBV20-1 and TRBJ2-3, with D possibly matching TRBD2 (7 bases). In germline, CDR1 is DFQATT, CDR2 SNEGSKA (reference sequence). V lost 0 bases to trimming and J lost 4 bases, with 17 bases between them. The CDR3 spans 16 residues. CDR3 bases: TGCAGTGCTAGAGATCTGTCAGGGGAGGGGGCAGATACGCAGTATTTT. Translating it yields CSARDLSGEGADTQYF.

This clonotype occurred many times. This rearrangement joins TRBV7-2 to TRBJ2-5; 9 nucleotides align to TRBD2. The CDR3 has 15 amino acids. Germline CDR1 is SGHTA and CDR2 is FQGNSA. J gave up 5 bases and V 3 bases, and 7 bases lay outside the gene matches. In nucleotides, the CDR3 is TGTGCCAGCAGCTTGGTGGTAGGACTAGCGGAGACCCAGTACTTC. The encoded protein is CASSLVVGLAETQYF.

V and J are TRBV14 and TRBJ1-5; D possibly corresponds to TRBD1 (6 bases). Trimming removed 4 bases at V and 5 bases at J, with 21 bases between. CDR1 and CDR2 (germline): SGHDN, FVKESK. The CDR3 length is 17 residues. The CDR3 spells CASSPPHPDRKDQPQHF. The CDR3 DNA sequence: TGTGCCAGCAGCCCTCCACACCCGGACAGAAAGGATCAGCCCCAGCATTTT.

Notes on this clonotype: One base away lies a much larger clone, so this may be a sequencing read error. V is TRBV6-1 and J is TRBJ2-1; 9 nucleotides match TRBD1. The CDR3 loop spans 17 amino acids. CDR1 is MNHNS, CDR2 SASEGT, per germline. The CDR3, as DNA: TGTGCCAGCAGGTGGGGACAGGGTGGGTCGGGCTACAATGAGCAGTCCTTC. It specifies CASRWGQGGSGYNEQSF.

This clonotype was counted a few times. J is TRBJ2-5 and V is TRBV29-1; D perhaps matches TRBD2 (6 bases). This CDR3 has 12 residues. V dropped 7 bases and J dropped 3 bases, with 12 bases sitting between them. Germline values: CDR1 SQVTM, CDR2 ANQGSEA. As DNA, the CDR3 is TGCAGCGGGCGGAGGGGAAAAGAGACCCAGTACTTC. This gives the protein CSGRRGKETQYF.

Ten or more counts support this clonotype. The rearrangement joins TRBV2 to TRBJ1-2; D gene ambiguous. Germline CDR1 reads SNHLY; CDR2 reads FYNNEI. V was trimmed by 3 bases and J by 2 bases, leaving 10 bases between them. The CDR3 totals 14 residues. The CDR3 DNA is TGTGCCAGCAGTGACGGGCAGGCAAACTATGGCTACACCTTC. Protein: CASSDGQANYGYTF.

This clonotype was seen many times. The chain has TRBV28 and TRBJ1-3; D not resolved. This CDR3 is 14 amino acids long. CDR1 and CDR2 from the germline V gene are MDHEN and SYDVKM. V lost 6 bases to trimming and J lost 0 bases, with 9 bases between them. The CDR3 nucleotides read TGTGCCAGCAGCCAGGAAAGCTCTGGAAACACCATATATTTT. Translating it yields CASSQESSGNTIYF.